A single sample gave rise to the 25 T cell receptor beta chains below, sequenced in a study of T-cell reconstitution after alpha-beta-depleted transplantation in children. Preparing the TCRbeta library involved the use of unique molecular identifiers. MiXCR was run by TCRdb on the PCR reads, yielding one entry per CDR3 protein. The data contain 100,000 to 120,000 distinct CDR3 sequences, approximately 6.6% of them singletons. This material consisted of PBMCs, mostly from graft donor cells, taken 360 days after TCRalphabeta/CD19-depleted stem cell transplant. The receptors stem from a male patient under 10 years old who had a stem cell transplant for acute lymphoblastic leukemia, so the T cells may come from the graft donor.

Ten or more counts support this clonotype. The chain's CDR3 is CATSLGREHTEAFF. DNA for the CDR3: TGTGCCACCAGCCTAGGACGGGAACACACTGAAGCTTTCTTT. V usage is TRBV15 and J usage is TRBJ1-1; no firm D call. Germline loops: CDR1 LNHNV, CDR2 YYDKDF (reference sequence). CDR3 length: 14 residues. Trimming stripped 5 bases from V and 3 bases from J, with 13 bases between.

This chain joins TRBV6-6 and TRBJ2-7, with D unresolved. Trimming cost V 7 bases and J 6 bases, with 10 bases left between them. Germline V lookup: CDR1 MNHNY, CDR2 SVGAGI (reference sequence). This CDR3 spans 11 amino acids. CDR3 amino acids: CASTYSFEQYF. CDR3 bases: TGTGCCAGCACCTACAGTTTCGAGCAGTACTTC.

This clonotype was seen only a few times. The J gene is TRBJ2-7, the V gene TRBV24-1, with a possible D match to TRBD2 (5 bases). Germline CDR1 and CDR2: KGHDR and SFDVKD. The V and J ends lost 6 bases and 0 bases respectively, with 14 bases between them. There are 15 residues in the CDR3. CDR3 in amino acids: CATSTPPGVSYEQYF. The CDR3 DNA is TGTGCCACCAGTACTCCCCCCGGGGTCTCCTACGAGCAGTACTTC.

Only a few counts were recorded for this clonotype. The chain employs TRBV9 and TRBJ1-1, with D possibly being TRBD1 (5 bases). Trimming removed 0 bases at V and 0 bases at J, with 15 bases between. CDR1 is SGDLS and CDR2 is YYNGEE in the germline V gene. The CDR3 runs 17 residues. The CDR3 protein is CASSVVLGTPMNTEAFF. The CDR3 bases are TGTGCCAGCAGCGTAGTCCTTGGGACTCCCATGAACACTGAAGCTTTCTTT.

In its sample, this clonotype was seen many times. The chain recombines TRBV29-1 with TRBJ2-1; TRBD2 matches 12 bases. The CDR3 covers 16 residues. The V segment lost 7 bases and the J segment 3 bases; nucleotides outside the gene matches: 10. Germline V CDR1 and CDR2: SQVTM, ANQGSEA. CDR3 residues: CSASGRALGVYNEQFF. The CDR3 DNA sequence: TGCAGCGCTAGCGGGAGGGCCCTCGGGGTCTACAATGAGCAGTTCTTC.

This clonotype was observed at least ten times. The rearrangement uses TRBV6-5 and TRBJ2-3; a weak D match, TRBD2 (5 bases). Trimming cost V 6 bases and J 3 bases, with 19 bases left between them. Germline V gene sequence: CDR1 MNHEY, CDR2 SVGAGI. The CDR3 totals 16 residues. This CDR3 is CASRPLLEARTDTQYF. The CDR3, as DNA: TGTGCCAGCAGGCCGCTACTAGAGGCTCGTACAGATACGCAGTATTTT.

This clonotype was counted at least ten times. One junction end does not reproduce the germline sequence, and a read error may be involved. For the CDR3, the DNA is TGTGCTAGCAGCCCGGTCGACGGTGGGAGGAACACCGGGGAGCTGTTTTTT. Protein product: CASSPVDGGRNTGELFF. This chain uses TRBV7-7 with TRBJ2-2; maybe TRBD2 (5 bases). Per germline, CDR1 SSHAT and CDR2 FNYEAQ (reference sequence). This CDR3 spans 17 amino acids.

This clonotype was detected a few times. J is TRBJ2-7 and V is TRBV3-1; TRBD1 matches at 10 bases. The CDR3 sequence is 15 residues long. The V gene's germline CDR1 is LGHDT and CDR2 YNNKEL (reference sequence). V gave up 5 bases and J gave up 2 bases; unmatched junction bases: 6. The CDR3 reads CASSNDGQGAYEQYF. CDR3 bases: TGTGCCAGCAGCAACGATGGACAGGGGGCCTACGAGCAGTACTTC.

This clonotype was seen many times. The chain links TRBV5-6 to TRBJ2-7, with D possibly being TRBD1 (6 bases). This CDR3 has 14 amino acids. CDR1 and CDR2 from the germline V gene are SGHDT and YYEEEE. V was clipped by 4 bases and J by 0 bases, with 11 bases between them. The CDR3 DNA reads as TGTGCCAGCAGCATTGGACAGATCTCCTACGAGCAGTACTTC. It is translated as CASSIGQISYEQYF.

This clonotype was picked up a small number of times. J is TRBJ2-1 and V is TRBV4-3, with D maybe TRBD2 (6 bases). Looked up from germline, CDR1 is LGHNA and CDR2 is YSLEER. Between the trimmed V and J ends, which lost 3 bases and 7 bases, there was a span of 19 bases. The CDR3 covers 16 residues. The chain's CDR3 is CASSQYAGPLPNEQFF. The DNA for the CDR3 is TGCGCCAGCAGCCAGTATGCGGGACCGCTTCCTAATGAGCAGTTCTTC.

A few counts support this clonotype. The genes are TRBV9 and TRBJ1-6, with D possibly TRBD1 on 5 matching bases. There are 15 residues in the CDR3. Germline loops: CDR1 SGDLS, CDR2 YYNGEE. Trimming took off 3 bases at V and 7 bases at J, with 14 bases between the two ends. The CDR3 sequence: CASSAGGGRNSPLHF. CDR3 nucleotide sequence: TGTGCCAGCAGCGCTGGGGGAGGAAGGAATTCACCCCTCCACTTT.

This clonotype was found many times. This chain links TRBV7-2 with TRBJ1-4; D is unclear. The germline V gene has CDR1 SGHTA and CDR2 FQGNSA. CDR3 size: 13 residues. Trimming took off 1 base at V and 8 bases at J, with 8 bases between the two ends. CDR3 loop: CASSLGPLEKLFF. Written as DNA, the CDR3 is TGTGCCAGCAGCTTAGGGCCGCTGGAAAAACTGTTTTTT.

The genes are TRBV5-6 and TRBJ2-1; D gene uncertain. CDR3 length equals 14 residues. With 1 base removed from V and 8 bases from J, the gap between germline ends came to 13 bases. Looked up from germline, CDR1 is SGHDT and CDR2 is YYEEEE. Here the CDR3 DNA reads TGTGCCAGCAGCTTGCTTCTAGGGTCACATGAGCAGTTCTTC. Encoded protein: CASSLLLGSHEQFF.

This chain uses TRBV10-3 with TRBJ1-1; the D is unclear. The CDR3 covers 14 residues. V was shortened by 7 bases and J by 7 bases, with 19 bases between the two germline ends. Germline V gene sequence: CDR1 ENHRY, CDR2 SYGVKD. CDR3 amino acids: CAITETGLTNEAFF. The CDR3 coding sequence is TGTGCCATCACCGAAACCGGGCTAACCAATGAAGCTTTCTTT.

This clonotype was seen more than once but under ten times. The chain has TRBV11-1 and TRBJ1-6; 9 bases agree with TRBD1. The CDR3 runs 18 residues. CDR1 is SGHAT and CDR2 is FQDESV in the germline V gene (reference sequence). V dropped 5 bases and J dropped 0; count of bases not matched to a gene: 8. The CDR3 DNA reads as TGTGCCAGCAGCCCTTCCGACAGGGGGAGCTCCTATAATTCACCCCTCCACTTT. This codes for CASSPSDRGSSYNSPLHF.

V and J are TRBV6-5 and TRBJ1-2; no clear D. Trimming stripped 0 bases from V and 4 bases from J, with 6 bases between. CDR3 length: 13 amino acids. Germline values: CDR1 MNHEY, CDR2 SVGAGI. Here the CDR3 DNA reads TGTGCCAGCAGTTACTCGATTAGCTATGGCTACACCTTC. It codes for CASSYSISYGYTF.

This clonotype was counted ten times or more. The rearrangement joins TRBV3-1 to TRBJ2-3, with D uncertain. Looked up from germline, CDR1 is LGHDT and CDR2 is YNNKEL (reference sequence). CDR3 length: 13 amino acids. V was pared by 0 bases and J by 7 bases, with 8 bases between. The DNA of the CDR3 is TGTGCCAGCAGCCAAGATGAAGTTTATACGCAGTATTTT. Translated, it gives CASSQDEVYTQYF.

This clonotype was seen repeatedly, ten times or more. The J gene is TRBJ2-2, the V gene TRBV21-1; TRBD1, the table's D call, lacks a check against the DNA. TRBV21-1 is an annotated pseudogene. This CDR3 contains 17 residues. In DNA, the CDR3 is TGTGCCAGCAGCAAGGGACCGAGGATTCAGGGCACCGGGGAGCTGTTTTTT. Amino acids: CASSKGPRIQGTGELFF.

The chain couples TRBV14 to TRBJ2-2; D is undetermined. Trimming stripped 1 base from V and 3 bases from J, with 15 bases between. The CDR3 sequence is 17 residues long. The germline V gene encodes CDR1 SGHDN and CDR2 FVKESK. The CDR3 DNA is TGTGCCAGCAGCCAAGTCCAGTGTAGAGGCGACACCGGGGAGCTGTTTTTT. This encodes CASSQVQCRGDTGELFF.

This clonotype was picked up many times. The genes are TRBV15 and TRBJ2-3; TRBD1 or TRBD2 may be the D gene (5 bases each). The V and J ends lost 5 bases and 6 bases respectively, with 15 bases between them. CDR1 and CDR2 from the germline V gene are LNHNV and YYDKDF (reference sequence). The CDR3 contains 14 residues. The DNA of the CDR3 is TGTGCCACCAGCGGCCGGGACCCGAGGGATACGCAGTATTTT. Protein sequence: CATSGRDPRDTQYF.

This clonotype was observed at least ten times. This chain connects TRBV7-9 to TRBJ2-7; 10 positions match TRBD1. J lost 6 bases, V lost 2 bases, and 1 base had no gene match. The CDR3 has 13 residues. Germline-derived CDR1 and CDR2 are SEHNR and FQNEAQ (reference sequence). DNA of the CDR3: TGTGCCAGCAGCTTACGGGACAGGGGCGAGCAGTACTTC. It yields the protein CASSLRDRGEQYF.

This clonotype was detected many times. The chain carries TRBV10-2 and TRBJ1-5; D unresolved. Germline assignment: CDR1 WSHSY and CDR2 SAAADI. The length of the CDR3 is 13 residues. V was trimmed by 1 base and J by 1 base, leaving 2 bases between them. CDR3 amino acids: CASSEYSNQPQHF. Written as DNA, the CDR3 is TGCGCCAGCAGTGAGTACAGCAATCAGCCCCAGCATTTT.

The table lists this clonotype with many counts. This chain uses TRBV27 with TRBJ2-3; D possibly corresponds to TRBD1 (5 bases). The CDR3 runs to 14 residues. The V gene lost 4 bases and the J gene lost 2 bases, with 10 bases spanning the gap. Germline V CDR1 and CDR2: MNHEY, SMNVEV (reference sequence). The CDR3 is CASSSIQVTDTQYF. DNA of the CDR3: TGTGCCAGCAGTTCAATACAGGTCACAGATACGCAGTATTTT.

The chain recombines TRBV10-3 with TRBJ2-1; TRBD1 aligns across 7 bases. Trimming at V came to 4 bases and at J to 9 bases, leaving 12 bases not matched to a gene. Looked up from germline, CDR1 is ENHRY and CDR2 is SYGVKD. The CDR3 extends over 15 amino acids. The CDR3 loop is CAISGWTGSPGEQFF. The DNA of the CDR3 is TGTGCCATCAGTGGGTGGACAGGTTCCCCTGGTGAGCAGTTCTTC.

Many counts were recorded for this clonotype. The genes are TRBV6-5 and TRBJ2-1; 7 positions agree with TRBD2. Trimming cost V 7 bases and J 7 bases; bases outside gene matches: 7. This CDR3 spans 13 amino acids. Germline assignment: CDR1 MNHEY and CDR2 SVGAGI. The DNA of the CDR3 is TGTGCCAGCAATCTTTTGGGGGGGAATGAGCAGTTCTTC. This encodes CASNLLGGNEQFF.